This T cell receptor beta chain comes out of a study of blood T cell repertoires in COVID-19. In the study overall: Some COVID-19 samples were acute and others convalescent; all came from the United States, Italy and Spain. The analysed material was cDNA or gDNA that came from T cells, B-cell-depleted T cells, or PBMCs.

TCRdb's table, derived via immunoSEQ multiplex PCR, lists solely in-frame clones and lacks some. The sample has around 50,000 clones; over 75% are singletons. Seattle researchers signed up patients amid active infection and tracked them longitudinally. Trimming left V 5 bases short and J 1 base short, with 13 bases between. The CDR3 is 15 amino acids. In germline, CDR1 is LNHDA, CDR2 SQIVND (reference sequence). The clonotype comes from a man older than 75 with COVID-19, enrolled during active disease. V is TRBV19 and J is TRBJ2-3, with D tentatively TRBD1 (6 bases). Sequenced input: peripheral blood. In DNA, the CDR3 is TGTGCCAGTAGTCCGGGACACCAGGGCACAGATACGCAGTATTTT. Amino acids: CASSPGHQGTDTQYF.